These 3 T cell receptor beta chains were all obtained from the same sample, sequenced in a study of PD-L1 blockade in urothelial cancer. Data came from immunoSEQ multiplex PCR; TCRdb stores just in-frame clones and leaves some out. Of 35,000 to 40,000 clones listed, 75% to 95% were seen once; the top ten hold around 8.3%. The starting material was PBMCs, obtained around atezolizumab (anti-PD-L1) treatment. All receptors derive from a man aged 70 or older with urothelial cancer.

The chain is built from TRBV5-6 and TRBJ1-2; a possible D gene is TRBD1 (6 bases). CDR1 is SGHDT, CDR2 YYEEEE, per germline. CDR3 size: 13 residues. With 1 base removed from V and 7 bases from J, the gap between germline ends came to 11 bases. In DNA, the CDR3 is TGTGCCAGCAGCTTGATGGGGACATTTGGCTACACCTTC. This sequence encodes CASSLMGTFGYTF. Filled out from reference TRBV5-6 and TRBJ1-2, the complete variable domain reads DAGVTQSPTHLIKTRGQQVTLRCSPKSGHDTVSWYQQALGQGPQFIFQYYEEEERQRGNFPDRFSGHQFPNYSSELNVNALLLGDSALYLCASSLMGTFGYTFGSGTRLTVV.

CDR3 in amino acids: CASRASGLVGTDTQYF. The CDR3 coding sequence is TGTGCCAGCAGGGCCTCGGGACTGGTCGGCACAGATACGCAGTATTTT. The chain recombines TRBV7-8 with TRBJ2-3, with D tentatively TRBD2 (6 bases). V was trimmed by 6 bases and J by 1 base, leaving 17 bases between them. The CDR3 runs to 16 residues. Germline loops: CDR1 SGHVS, CDR2 FQNEAQ.

V is TRBV19 and J is TRBJ2-1, with 8 bases lining up with TRBD1. J lost 7 bases, V lost 7 bases, and 9 bases had no gene match. This CDR3 spans 14 amino acids. Germline loops: CDR1 LNHDA, CDR2 SQIVND (reference sequence). The CDR3 sequence: CASTPTGVRNEQFF. The CDR3 nucleotides are TGTGCCAGTACCCCGACAGGGGTAAGAAATGAGCAGTTCTTC.